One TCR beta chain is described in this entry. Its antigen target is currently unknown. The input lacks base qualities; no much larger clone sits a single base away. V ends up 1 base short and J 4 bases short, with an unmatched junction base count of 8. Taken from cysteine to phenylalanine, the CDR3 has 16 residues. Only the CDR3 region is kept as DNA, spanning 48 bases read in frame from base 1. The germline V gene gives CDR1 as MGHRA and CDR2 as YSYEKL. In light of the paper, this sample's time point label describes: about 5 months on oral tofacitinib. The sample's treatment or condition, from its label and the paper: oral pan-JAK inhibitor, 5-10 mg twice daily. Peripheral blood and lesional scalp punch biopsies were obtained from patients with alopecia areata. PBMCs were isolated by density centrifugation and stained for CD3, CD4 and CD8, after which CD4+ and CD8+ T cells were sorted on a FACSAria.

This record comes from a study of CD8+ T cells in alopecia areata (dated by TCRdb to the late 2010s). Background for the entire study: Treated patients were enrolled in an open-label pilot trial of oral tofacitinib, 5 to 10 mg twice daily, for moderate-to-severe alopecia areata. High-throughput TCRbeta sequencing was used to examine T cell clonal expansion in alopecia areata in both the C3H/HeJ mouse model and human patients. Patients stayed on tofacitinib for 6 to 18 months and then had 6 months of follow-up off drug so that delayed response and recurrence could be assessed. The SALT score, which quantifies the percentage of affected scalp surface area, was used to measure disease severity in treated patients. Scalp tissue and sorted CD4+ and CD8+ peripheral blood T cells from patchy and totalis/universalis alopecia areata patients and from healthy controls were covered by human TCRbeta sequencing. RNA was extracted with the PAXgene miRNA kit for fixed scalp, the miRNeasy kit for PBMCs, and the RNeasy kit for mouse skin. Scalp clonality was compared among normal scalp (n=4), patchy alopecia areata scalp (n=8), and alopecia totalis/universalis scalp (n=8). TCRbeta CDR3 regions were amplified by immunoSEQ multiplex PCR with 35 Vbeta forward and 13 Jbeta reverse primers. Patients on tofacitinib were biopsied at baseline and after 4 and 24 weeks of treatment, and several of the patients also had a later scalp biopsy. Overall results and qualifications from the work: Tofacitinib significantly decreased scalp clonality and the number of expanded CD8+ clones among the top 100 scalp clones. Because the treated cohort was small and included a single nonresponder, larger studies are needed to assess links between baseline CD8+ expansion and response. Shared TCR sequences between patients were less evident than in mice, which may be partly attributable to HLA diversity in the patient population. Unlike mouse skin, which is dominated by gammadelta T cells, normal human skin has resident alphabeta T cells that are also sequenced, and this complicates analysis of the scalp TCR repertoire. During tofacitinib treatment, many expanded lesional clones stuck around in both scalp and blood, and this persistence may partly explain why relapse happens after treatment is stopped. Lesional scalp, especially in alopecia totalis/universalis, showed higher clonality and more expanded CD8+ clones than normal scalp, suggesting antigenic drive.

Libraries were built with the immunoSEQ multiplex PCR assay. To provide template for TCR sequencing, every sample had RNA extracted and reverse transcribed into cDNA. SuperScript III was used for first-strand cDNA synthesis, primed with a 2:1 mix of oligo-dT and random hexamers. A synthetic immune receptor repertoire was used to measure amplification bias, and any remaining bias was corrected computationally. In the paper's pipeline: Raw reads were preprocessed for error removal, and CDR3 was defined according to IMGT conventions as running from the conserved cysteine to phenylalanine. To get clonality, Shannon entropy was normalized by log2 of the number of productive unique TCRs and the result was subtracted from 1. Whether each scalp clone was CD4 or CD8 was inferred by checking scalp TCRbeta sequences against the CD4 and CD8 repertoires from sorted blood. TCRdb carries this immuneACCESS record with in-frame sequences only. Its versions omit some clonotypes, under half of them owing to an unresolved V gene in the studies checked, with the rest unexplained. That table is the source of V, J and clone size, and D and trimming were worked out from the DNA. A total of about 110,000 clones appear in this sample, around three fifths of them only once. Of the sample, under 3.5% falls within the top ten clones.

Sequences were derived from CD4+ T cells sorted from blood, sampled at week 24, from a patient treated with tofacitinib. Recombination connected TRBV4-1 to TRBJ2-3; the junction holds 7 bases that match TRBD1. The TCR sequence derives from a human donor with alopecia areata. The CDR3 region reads CASSQGTGGSSDTQYF. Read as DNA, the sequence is TGCGCCAGCAGCCAAGGGACAGGAGGAAGTTCAGATACGCAGTATTTT.